Listed here are 27 T cell receptor beta chains from one sample, sequenced in a study of prognosis after radiotherapy for stage I lung cancer. Multiplex PCR in two rounds served to amplify TCR beta CDR3 from genomic DNA. Initially, in first-round PCR, primers specific to each TRBV and TRBJ gene were used. TCRdb analysed the multiplex PCR reads with MiXCR anew, one entry per CDR3 protein. The data show about 59,000 distinct CDR3 sequences, less than 30% seen once. Specimen: PBMCs, collected before or after stereotactic body radiation therapy (not recorded which). These receptors all stem from a donor at least 50 years old with non-small cell lung cancer.

On this clonotype itself: A read error may explain this, as a much larger clone is one base away. The chain carries TRBV7-9 and TRBJ1-4; no firm D call. Germline-derived CDR1 and CDR2 are SEHNR and FQNEAQ (reference sequence). Trimming stripped 6 bases from V and 8 bases from J, with 25 bases between. This CDR3 spans 17 amino acids. Here the CDR3 DNA reads TGTGCCAGCAGTCGCGCCCCGGGGAAGCTCCATCGGGAAAAACTGTTTTTT. This gives the protein CASSRAPGKLHREKLFF.

With regard to this clonotype: A much larger clone sits a single nucleotide away, making a read error possible. The chain has TRBV4-3 and TRBJ1-5, with a tentative D call TRBD1 (5 bases). Germline CDR1 and CDR2: LGHNA and YSLEER. V was cut by 0 bases and J by 9 bases, with 30 bases left in between. The CDR3 spans 20 residues. In DNA, the CDR3 is TGCGCCAGCAGCCAAGATTGTGCAGGGCGGACATCGCTTTCCACGGGGCCCCAGCATTTT. Its translation: CASSQDCAGRTSLSTGPQHF.

Remarks on this clonotype: A much more abundant neighbour one base away suggests this may be a read error. V and J are TRBV5-5 and TRBJ2-7, with a tentative D call TRBD2 (6 bases). Germline CDR1 SGHKS, CDR2 YYEKEE (reference sequence). CDR3 size: 16 residues. CDR3 bases: TGTGCCATCAGCCCTATTGTCGGGGGATCCCACTACGAGCAGTACTTC. It is translated as CAISPIVGGSHYEQYF.

This clonotype was observed many times. V usage is TRBV3-1 and J usage is TRBJ2-6; D is perhaps TRBD1 (5 bases). Trimming stripped 4 bases from V and 2 bases from J, with 12 bases between. Germline V CDR1 and CDR2: LGHDT, YNNKEL (reference sequence). The CDR3 runs to 16 residues. This chain's CDR3 is CASSPFWGPGANVLTF. CDR3 in DNA: TGTGCCAGCAGCCCCTTTTGGGGCCCTGGGGCCAACGTCCTGACTTTC.

The sample holds many counts of this clonotype. This rearrangement joins TRBV10-2 to TRBJ2-3; D assignment may be TRBD1 or TRBD2 (5 bases each). The CDR3 runs to 13 residues. Trimming shortened V by 6 bases and J by 3 bases, and 10 bases separated the two germline ends. Germline V lookup: CDR1 WSHSY, CDR2 SAAADI. The CDR3 DNA follows: TGCGCCAGCAGGAGGGGCTGGACAGATACGCAGTATTTT. Translation gives CASRRGWTDTQYF.

There are many counts of this clonotype. This chain connects TRBV12-3 or TRBV12-4 to TRBJ2-5, with 13 bases lining up with TRBD2. There are 15 residues in the CDR3. The V gene end was trimmed by 5 bases and the J gene end by 6 bases; junction bases not matched to a gene: 6. CDR3 sequence: CASSLWTSGGQTQYF. CDR3 DNA sequence: TGTGCCAGCAGTCTCTGGACTAGCGGGGGACAGACCCAGTACTTC.

This clonotype was recorded many times. J is TRBJ1-3 and V is TRBV28; D remains ambiguous. V lost 8 bases to trimming and J lost 2 bases, with 1 base between them. Germline loops: CDR1 MDHEN, CDR2 SYDVKM. The CDR3 is 10 amino acids. The CDR3: CASAGNTIYF. The CDR3 region has the DNA TGTGCCAGCGCTGGAAACACCATATATTTT.

This clonotype was observed at least ten times. V gene TRBV12-3 or TRBV12-4 combines with J gene TRBJ1-6; D is unclear. V lost 3 bases, J lost 6 bases, and 12 bases lay in between. CDR3 length equals 15 residues. The CDR3 reads CASSFVEGSNSPLHF. CDR3 bases: TGTGCCAGCAGTTTTGTAGAAGGTAGTAATTCACCCCTCCACTTT.

This clonotype was detected ten times or more. The chain combines TRBV5-1 with TRBJ2-1; 8 bases are a match to TRBD2. V was clipped by 0 bases and J by 0 bases; unmatched bases: 14. The length of the CDR3 is 20 residues. In germline, CDR1 is SGHRS, CDR2 YFSETQ. The CDR3 nucleotides read TGCGCCAGCAGCTTGGTTTCGAGCGGGGGCCTTTTAAGCTCCTACAATGAGCAGTTCTTC. This gives the protein CASSLVSSGGLLSSYNEQFF.

This clonotype was found many times. The rearrangement links TRBV11-1 to TRBJ1-2; D is perhaps TRBD1 (5 bases). The CDR3 spans 14 residues. The germline V and J ends were trimmed by 7 bases and 4 bases, with 16 bases remaining between them. In germline, CDR1 is SGHAT, CDR2 FQDESV (reference sequence). The CDR3 DNA reads TGTGCCAGCACCCCGACAGACACCGTCTATGGCTACACCTTC. As protein: CASTPTDTVYGYTF.

Turning to this clonotype: This may come from a read error, since a much larger clone is one base off. The chain is built from TRBV6-2 or TRBV6-3 and TRBJ1-5, with D unresolved. The CDR3 consists of 17 residues. In germline, CDR1 is MNHEY, CDR2 SVGEGT. The ends were cut back, 7 bases at V and 0 bases at J, with 19 bases in the middle. Here the CDR3 reads CASNPSRQAYSNQPQHF. CDR3 bases: TGTGCCAGCAATCCTTCTCGCCAGGCTTATAGCAATCAGCCCCAGCATTTT.

This clonotype is judged medium-sized. The J gene is TRBJ1-2, the V gene TRBV12-3 or TRBV12-4; TRBD1 is a possible D gene (5 bases). The CDR3 contains 14 residues. The V and J ends lost 3 bases and 4 bases respectively, with 12 bases between them. CDR3 sequence reads: CASSFSGIGYGYTF. For the CDR3, the DNA is TGTGCCAGCAGTTTTTCAGGGATCGGCTATGGCTACACCTTC.

Notes on this clonotype: A far larger clone is only one base removed, so a read error is likely. The rearrangement joins TRBV7-2 to TRBJ1-2; D is uncertain. The V gene's germline CDR1 is SGHTA and CDR2 FQGNSA. Trimming shortened V by 5 bases and J by 3 bases, and 13 bases separated the two germline ends. The CDR3 loop spans 14 amino acids. CDR3 coding DNA: TGTGCCAGCAGCCAATCGGGGTGCCACTATGGCTACACCTTC. Amino acids: CASSQSGCHYGYTF.

This clonotype occurred many times. CDR3 sequence reads: CSVYRGGGQTTEAFF. CDR3 DNA: TGCAGCGTTTACCGTGGTGGGGGCCAGACGACTGAAGCTTTCTTT. The rearrangement uses TRBV29-1 and TRBJ1-1; D possibly corresponds to TRBD1 (6 bases). The CDR3 has 15 residues. V was shortened by 5 bases and J by 5 bases, with 21 bases between the two germline ends. In germline, CDR1 is SQVTM, CDR2 ANQGSEA. The full variable domain, in which reference TRBV29-1 and TRBJ1-1 provide the parts outside the CDR3, is SAVISQKPSRDICQRGTSLTIQCQVDSQVTMMFWYRQQPGQSLTLIATANQGSEATYESGFVIDKFPISRPNLTFSTLTVSNMSPEDSSIYLCSVYRGGGQTTEAFFGQGTRLTVV.

A word on this clonotype: A read error is possible here, since a much larger clone lies one base away. V usage is TRBV20-1 and J usage is TRBJ1-1, with D tentatively TRBD1 (5 bases). The CDR3 is 15 residues long. Trimming took off 1 base at V and 4 bases at J, with 16 bases between the two ends. Germline V gene data show CDR1 as DFQATT and CDR2 as SNEGSKA (reference sequence). The CDR3 is CSARGDPIEGTEAFF. The CDR3 DNA sequence: TGCAGTGCTAGAGGGGACCCCATAGAGGGCACTGAAGCTTTCTTT.

At least ten counts were recorded for this clonotype. This rearrangement joins TRBV5-1 to TRBJ1-2; weak D call: TRBD1 (5 bases). Per germline, CDR1 SGHRS and CDR2 YFSETQ. The CDR3 contains 15 residues. Trimming removed 0 bases at V and 4 bases at J, with 13 bases between. The CDR3: CASSLAAAGSYGYTF. In DNA form, the CDR3 reads TGCGCCAGCAGCTTGGCCGCGGCAGGGAGCTATGGCTACACCTTC.

This clonotype showed up many times. The V gene is TRBV6-5, the J gene TRBJ1-1, with D possibly being TRBD1 (5 bases). Germline assignment: CDR1 MNHEY and CDR2 SVGAGI. The length of the CDR3 is 14 residues. V was trimmed by 2 bases and J by 5 bases, leaving 12 bases between them. The CDR3 loop reads CASSYPGKGTEAFF. CDR3 in DNA: TGTGCCAGCAGTTACCCAGGGAAGGGGACTGAAGCTTTCTTT.

Remarks on this clonotype: A read error may be the cause here, since a much bigger clone is one base away. In DNA form, the CDR3 reads TGCAGCTTTGTATCCCCGGATGCGGCACGGGTGGAGACCCAGTACTTC. Translated: CSFVSPDAARVETQYF. The rearrangement links TRBV29-1 to TRBJ2-5; D unclear. The CDR3 runs 16 residues. Germline V CDR1 and CDR2: SQVTM, ANQGSEA. Trimming removed 8 bases from V and 5 bases from J, with 27 bases in between.

The sample holds many counts of this clonotype. The chain carries TRBV6-1 and TRBJ1-1; D gene uncertain. CDR3 length: 13 residues. Germline CDR1 MNHNS, CDR2 SASEGT. The ends were cut back, 6 bases at V and 3 bases at J, with 11 bases in the middle. The CDR3 is CASSPNGDTEAFF. The CDR3 nucleotides are TGTGCCAGCAGCCCTAATGGTGACACTGAAGCTTTCTTT.

This clonotype was seen many times. The CDR3 DNA reads as TGTGCCTGGAGTTCCCCCCGAGGACAGGGGAGGGAGACCCAGTACTTC. This encodes CAWSSPRGQGRETQYF. The V gene is TRBV30, the J gene TRBJ2-5; TRBD1 aligns across 9 bases. Germline CDR1 reads GTSNPN; CDR2 reads SVGIG (reference sequence). This CDR3 contains 16 residues. Germline trimming cut 2 bases from V and 5 bases from J; bases unmatched to any gene: 12.

There are many counts of this clonotype. V and J are TRBV2 and TRBJ1-2, with D unclear. The germline V gene has CDR1 SNHLY and CDR2 FYNNEI. V dropped 4 bases and J dropped 6 bases, with 12 bases sitting between them. The CDR3 loop spans 13 amino acids. The CDR3 region has the DNA TGTGCCAGCAGTGTAGGAGGTATGAATGGCTACACCTTC. Amino acids: CASSVGGMNGYTF.

This clonotype appeared once. Just one base apart from a much larger clone, this may be a read error. The rearrangement uses TRBV20-1 and TRBJ2-7, with D unresolved. Per germline, CDR1 DFQATT and CDR2 SNEGSKA (reference sequence). The germline V and J ends were trimmed by 4 bases and 3 bases, with 10 bases remaining between them. The CDR3 is made up of 12 amino acids. The CDR3 DNA is TGCAGTGCTATAGATTCGGGCTACGAGCAGTACTTC. Translated, it gives CSAIDSGYEQYF.

This clonotype was picked up many times. The CDR3 nucleotides are TGCAGTGCTAGACAGGGGGAAGGTACCGGGGAGCTGTTTTTT. Translation gives CSARQGEGTGELFF. The genes are TRBV20-1 and TRBJ2-2; 7 bases are shared with TRBD1. Per germline, CDR1 DFQATT and CDR2 SNEGSKA (reference sequence). This CDR3 contains 14 residues. The ends lost 2 bases at V and 5 bases at J; junction bases unmatched: 5.

Many counts were recorded for this clonotype. The chain has TRBV12-3 or TRBV12-4 and TRBJ1-4, with D uncertain. CDR3 length equals 11 residues. Trimming removed 6 bases at V and 8 bases at J, with 7 bases between. The CDR3 coding sequence is TGTGCCAGCAGGAGCGGAGAAAAACTGTTTTTT. It yields the protein CASRSGEKLFF.

With respect to this clonotype: Germline is not matched at one junction end, which may reflect a read error. The chain recombines TRBV5-1 with TRBJ1-5; TRBD1 agrees at 11 bases. Germline V gene data show CDR1 as SGHRS and CDR2 as YFSETQ. The CDR3 covers 16 residues. This CDR3 is CASTAEDRGLRQLQHF. Here the CDR3 DNA reads TGCGCCAGCACAGCGGAGGACAGGGGGCTTAGGCAGCTCCAGCATTTT.

This clonotype was seen once. No conserved phenylalanine or tryptophan is present at the end of the CDR3, so a read error is the likely explanation. J is TRBJ1-1 and V is TRBV20-1, with TRBD1 matching 9 bases. J gave up 4 bases and V 3 bases, and 9 bases lay outside the gene matches. The CDR3 contains 15 residues. Germline loops: CDR1 DFQATT, CDR2 SNEGSKA (reference sequence). CDR3 sequence reads: CSARALQGAATEAFY. CDR3 in DNA: TGCAGTGCTAGGGCTCTACAGGGGGCGGCCACTGAAGCTTTCTAC.

A word on this clonotype: Given a much more abundant clone one base away, this may be a read error. The rearrangement joins TRBV7-2 to TRBJ1-1; D call uncertain. With 5 bases removed from V and 10 bases from J, the gap between germline ends came to 17 bases. The CDR3 totals 13 residues. Germline loops: CDR1 SGHTA, CDR2 FQGNSA. The CDR3 region has the DNA TGTGCCAGCAGCATAATACCTAACATGGGAGCTTTCTTT. Protein product: CASSIIPNMGAFF.